A selection of T cell receptor beta chains follows, all from one sample in a study of T-cell memory formation after mild COVID-19. TCRdb re-called the 5' RACE reads with MiXCR, one entry per CDR3 protein. Among about 320,000 distinct CDR3 sequences listed, 13% to 15% were seen once. Material for sequencing was PBMCs or a T cell subset sorted from them (not recorded which). These receptors all stem from a man younger than 30 who had mild COVID-19 (a few samples of this study predate the infection). Cell type and time point are not known. CDR3s include the opening cysteine and the closing phenylalanine or tryptophan. A D gene is named only where the DNA matches it firmly. Clone size is given for some rows only: seen once, a few or many times, or a class if the clone is expanded.

CDR3 DNA: TGCGCCAGCAGCTACGTAGGTGGGGCGAACACTGAAGCTTTCTTT; CDR3 protein: CASSYVGGANTEAFF; V gene: TRBV5-1; clone size: .; D gene: .; J gene: TRBJ1-1
CDR3 DNA: TGTGCCAGCAGTTACTCGACCGTTTTGGACGGAATCTCGGAAGTTACGGGCTACACCTTC; CDR3 protein: CASSYSTVLDGISEVTGYTF; V gene: TRBV6-5; clone size: .; D gene: .; J gene: TRBJ1-2
CDR3 DNA: TGTGCCAGCAGCCAGGGAACAGGGGCGCGGGATACGCAGTATTTT; CDR3 protein: CASSQGTGARDTQYF; V gene: TRBV3-1; clone size: few; D gene: TRBD1; J gene: TRBJ2-3
CDR3 DNA: TGTGCCAGCAGCACCCGGGACACCCGAGAAGCTTTCTTT; CDR3 protein: CASSTRDTREAFF; V gene: TRBV7-9; clone size: few; D gene: .; J gene: TRBJ1-1
CDR3 DNA: TGTGCCAGCAGGCCCCGGGACGGCCGTAATACGCAGTATTTT; CDR3 protein: CASRPRDGRNTQYF; V gene: TRBV7-9; clone size: few; D gene: .; J gene: TRBJ2-3
CDR3 DNA: TGTGCCAGCAGCACACAGAGGGCCGGGGGTCACACTGAAGCTTTCTTT; CDR3 protein: CASSTQRAGGHTEAFF; V gene: TRBV7-8; clone size: few; D gene: .; J gene: TRBJ1-1
CDR3 DNA: TGTGCCATAAGTATCCGGGACAGGGGGCTTTCGAATGAGCAGTTCTTC; CDR3 protein: CAISIRDRGLSNEQFF; V gene: TRBV10-3; clone size: .; D gene: TRBD1; J gene: TRBJ2-1
CDR3 DNA: TGTGCCAGCAGCCCGGGGGATGGGCCCTACAATGAGCAGTTCTTC; CDR3 protein: CASSPGDGPYNEQFF; V gene: TRBV4-2; clone size: many; D gene: .; J gene: TRBJ2-1
CDR3 DNA: TGTGCCAGCAGTATCCCGGGACAGGGGGCCCATGAGCAGTTCTTC; CDR3 protein: CASSIPGQGAHEQFF; V gene: TRBV28; clone size: .; D gene: TRBD1; J gene: TRBJ2-1
CDR3 DNA: TGCGCCAGCAGCTTGGGGGGCGCGGATGAGCAGTTCTTC; CDR3 protein: CASSLGGADEQFF; V gene: TRBV5-1; clone size: few; D gene: .; J gene: TRBJ2-1
CDR3 DNA: TGTGCCAGCAGTAAGCCGGGACAGGGTAACACTGAAGCTTTCTTT; CDR3 protein: CASSKPGQGNTEAFF; V gene: TRBV6-6; clone size: once; D gene: TRBD1; J gene: TRBJ1-1
CDR3 DNA: TGTGCCAGCAGCACGGGACAGGGATTGGGCTACACCTTC; CDR3 protein: CASSTGQGLGYTF; V gene: TRBV27; clone size: .; D gene: TRBD1; J gene: TRBJ1-2
CDR3 DNA: TGTGCCAGCAGTGTACACAGCAACTATGGCTACACCTTC; CDR3 protein: CASSVHSNYGYTF; V gene: TRBV21-1; clone size: few; D gene: .; J gene: TRBJ1-2
CDR3 DNA: TGTGCCAGCAGCTCGAACCCAGGGCTGGCGGCCAAAAACATTCAGTACTTC; CDR3 protein: CASSSNPGLAAKNIQYF; V gene: TRBV7-8; clone size: .; D gene: .; J gene: TRBJ2-4
CDR3 DNA: TGCAGTGCTAGACAGACAGGGGCAGATACGCAGTATTTT; CDR3 protein: CSARQTGADTQYF; V gene: TRBV20-1; clone size: few; D gene: TRBD1; J gene: TRBJ2-3
CDR3 DNA: TGTGCCTGGAGTGACGGCGGGGGCTACAATGAGCAGTTCTTC; CDR3 protein: CAWSDGGGYNEQFF; V gene: TRBV30; clone size: .; D gene: TRBD2; J gene: TRBJ2-1
CDR3 DNA: TGTGCCAATCCACAGGGCAGGCATGAGCAGTTCTTC; CDR3 protein: CANPQGRHEQFF; V gene: TRBV6-2/TRBV6-3; clone size: .; D gene: .; J gene: TRBJ2-1
CDR3 DNA: TGTGCCAGCAGCACCGCCGCGGCCCTAGAGCAGTTCTTC; CDR3 protein: CASSTAAALEQFF; V gene: TRBV7-2; clone size: .; D gene: .; J gene: TRBJ2-1
CDR3 DNA: TGTGCCAGCAGTACGACTAGCGGGGCTAGCACAGATACGCAGTATTTT; CDR3 protein: CASSTTSGASTDTQYF; V gene: TRBV12-3/TRBV12-4; clone size: .; D gene: TRBD2; J gene: TRBJ2-3
CDR3 DNA: TGTGCCATCAGTAACCTAGCGGGACCCACAGATACGCAGTATTTT; CDR3 protein: CAISNLAGPTDTQYF; V gene: TRBV10-3; clone size: few; D gene: TRBD2; J gene: TRBJ2-3
CDR3 DNA: TGTGCCAGCAGCTTAGGAGGGGGGGACACTGAAGCTTTCTTT; CDR3 protein: CASSLGGGDTEAFF; V gene: TRBV7-2; clone size: .; D gene: .; J gene: TRBJ1-1
CDR3 DNA: TGCGCCAGCAGCTTGGTTCCAGGATTGGCGTACGAGCAGTACTTC; CDR3 protein: CASSLVPGLAYEQYF; V gene: TRBV5-1; clone size: .; D gene: .; J gene: TRBJ2-7
CDR3 DNA: TGTGCCAGCAGCTTAGACGCAGGGGATAGGGCTTTCTTT; CDR3 protein: CASSLDAGDRAFF; V gene: TRBV7-9; clone size: .; D gene: .; J gene: TRBJ1-1
CDR3 DNA: TGTGCCAGCAGCCAAACAAGTCGCACTGAAGCTTTCTTT; CDR3 protein: CASSQTSRTEAFF; V gene: TRBV4-2; clone size: .; D gene: .; J gene: TRBJ1-1
CDR3 DNA: TGCGCCAGCAGCCAAGATAAGGTGGGGCCCTATAATTCACCCCTCCACTTT; CDR3 protein: CASSQDKVGPYNSPLHF; V gene: TRBV4-3; clone size: .; D gene: .; J gene: TRBJ1-6
CDR3 DNA: TGCAGTGCTAGTGGGTGGGGGCCGCTCCACGAGCAGTACTTC; CDR3 protein: CSASGWGPLHEQYF; V gene: TRBV20-1; clone size: few; D gene: .; J gene: TRBJ2-7
CDR3 DNA: TGTGCCAGCAGCTTGTTGAACTCTGGGGCCAACGTCCTGACTTTC; CDR3 protein: CASSLLNSGANVLTF; V gene: TRBV5-6; clone size: few; D gene: .; J gene: TRBJ2-6
CDR3 DNA: TGTGCCAGTAGTGACCACGGGGGCCATAATGAAAAACTGTTTTTT; CDR3 protein: CASSDHGGHNEKLFF; V gene: TRBV19; clone size: .; D gene: .; J gene: TRBJ1-4
CDR3 DNA: TGCAGTGCTAGAGCTGGTAGGGGACTAGCGCTTCCACGTCAGTACTTC; CDR3 protein: CSARAGRGLALPRQYF; V gene: TRBV20-1; clone size: few; D gene: TRBD2; J gene: TRBJ2-5
CDR3 DNA: TGTGCCAGCAGCCTGGACAGGGGGGAATCAGATACGCAGTATTTT; CDR3 protein: CASSLDRGESDTQYF; V gene: TRBV11-2; clone size: few; D gene: TRBD1; J gene: TRBJ2-3
CDR3 DNA: TGTGCCAGCAACGACAGGGGGCATGTAGATACGCAGTATTTT; CDR3 protein: CASNDRGHVDTQYF; V gene: TRBV27; clone size: few; D gene: TRBD1; J gene: TRBJ2-3
CDR3 DNA: TGTGCCAGCAGCCATACAACAGGGAGGGGCGATTATGGCTACACCTTC; CDR3 protein: CASSHTTGRGDYGYTF; V gene: TRBV7-8; clone size: few; D gene: .; J gene: TRBJ1-2
CDR3 DNA: TGCGCCAGCAGCTCCTGGGGGACCCAGCACTTC; CDR3 protein: CASSSWGTQHF; V gene: TRBV5-1; clone size: few; D gene: .; J gene: TRBJ2-7
CDR3 DNA: TGCGCCAGCAGCTTGGCCACAGGGGACCTCTACAATGAGCAGTTCTTC; CDR3 protein: CASSLATGDLYNEQFF; V gene: TRBV5-1; clone size: few; D gene: TRBD1; J gene: TRBJ2-1
CDR3 DNA: TGCAGTGCTAGAAATAGCGGGGGTATTGATACGCAGTATTTT; CDR3 protein: CSARNSGGIDTQYF; V gene: TRBV20-1; clone size: .; D gene: TRBD2; J gene: TRBJ2-3
CDR3 DNA: TGTGCCAGCAGCTCCAACAGTCGGAGGTTTTCACCCCTCCACTTT; CDR3 protein: CASSSNSRRFSPLHF; V gene: TRBV11-2; clone size: .; D gene: .; J gene: TRBJ1-6
CDR3 DNA: TGTGCCAGCAGTCCTACAGGGGGTGCTAACTATGGCTACACCTTC; CDR3 protein: CASSPTGGANYGYTF; V gene: TRBV6-5; clone size: few; D gene: TRBD1; J gene: TRBJ1-2
CDR3 DNA: TGTGCCAGCAGTTTACGCAGGGAAGTGGGTCAGTACTTC; CDR3 protein: CASSLRREVGQYF; V gene: TRBV28; clone size: .; D gene: .; J gene: TRBJ2-4
CDR3 DNA: TGTGCCAGCAGCTTCTTCGGGGGACAAGAGACCCAGTACTTC; CDR3 protein: CASSFFGGQETQYF; V gene: TRBV11-2; clone size: few; D gene: .; J gene: TRBJ2-5
CDR3 DNA: TGTGCCAGCAGCTTGTTGATCTCAAGCGCGGAGGCTTTCTTT; CDR3 protein: CASSLLISSAEAFF; V gene: TRBV5-5; clone size: .; D gene: .; J gene: TRBJ1-1
CDR3 DNA: TGTGCCAGCAGGCTCGGGGTCTACAATGAGCAGTTCTTC; CDR3 protein: CASRLGVYNEQFF; V gene: TRBV7-9; clone size: few; D gene: .; J gene: TRBJ2-1
CDR3 DNA: TGTGCCAGCAGTTTATCCAGCGGGGCCTACGAGCAGTACTTC; CDR3 protein: CASSLSSGAYEQYF; V gene: TRBV12-3/TRBV12-4; clone size: .; D gene: TRBD2; J gene: TRBJ2-7
CDR3 DNA: TGTGCCAGCAGCCAAGCGACAGGGGGAAATCAGCCCCAGCATTTT; CDR3 protein: CASSQATGGNQPQHF; V gene: TRBV4-2; clone size: many; D gene: TRBD1; J gene: TRBJ1-5
CDR3 DNA: TGTGCCAGCAAGAGGGAGGGAAATCAGCCCCAGCATTTT; CDR3 protein: CASKREGNQPQHF; V gene: TRBV2; clone size: few; D gene: .; J gene: TRBJ1-5